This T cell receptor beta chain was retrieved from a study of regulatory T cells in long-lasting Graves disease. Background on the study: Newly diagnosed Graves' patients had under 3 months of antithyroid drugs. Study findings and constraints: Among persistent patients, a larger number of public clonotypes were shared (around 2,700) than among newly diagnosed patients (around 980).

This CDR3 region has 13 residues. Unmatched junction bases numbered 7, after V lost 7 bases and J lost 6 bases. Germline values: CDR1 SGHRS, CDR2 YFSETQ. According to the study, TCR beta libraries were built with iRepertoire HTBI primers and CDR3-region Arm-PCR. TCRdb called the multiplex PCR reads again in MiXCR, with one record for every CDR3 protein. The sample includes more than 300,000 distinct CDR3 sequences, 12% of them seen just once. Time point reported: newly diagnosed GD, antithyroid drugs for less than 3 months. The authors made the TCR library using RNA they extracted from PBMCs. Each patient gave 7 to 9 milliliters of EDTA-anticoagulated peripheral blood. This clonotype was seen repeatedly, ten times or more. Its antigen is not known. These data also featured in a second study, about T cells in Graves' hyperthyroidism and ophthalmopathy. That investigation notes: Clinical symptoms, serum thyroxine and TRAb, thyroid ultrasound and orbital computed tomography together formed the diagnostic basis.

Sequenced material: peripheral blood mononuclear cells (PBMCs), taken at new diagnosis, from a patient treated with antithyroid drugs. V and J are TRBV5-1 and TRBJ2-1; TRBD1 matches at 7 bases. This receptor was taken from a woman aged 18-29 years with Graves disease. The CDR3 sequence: CASAGTATNEQFF. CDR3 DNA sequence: TGCGCCAGCGCAGGGACAGCGACCAATGAGCAGTTCTTC.